This TCR beta chain was identified in a study of T cells in Graves' hyperthyroidism and ophthalmopathy. Losses at the gene ends were 6 bases for V and 5 bases for J; bases not matched to a gene: 6. This CDR3 comprises 14 residues. CDR1 MNHNS and CDR2 SASEGT come from the germline V gene. Template material for amplifying TCR beta CDR3 regions consisted of RNA transcripts. Using the HTBI primer set, a first-round RT-PCR was run on the TCR CDR3. TCRdb called the multiplex PCR reads again in MiXCR, with one record for every CDR3 protein. The sample lists more than 300,000 distinct CDR3 sequences; under 20% were seen once.

This receptor was identified in a young man with Graves' ophthalmopathy. V is TRBV6-1 and J is TRBJ2-3; 9 bases line up with TRBD1. What was sequenced was blood. CDR3 DNA: TGTGCCAGCAGCAGGGACAGGGTCGAAGATACGCAGTATTTT. This translates into CASSRDRVEDTQYF.